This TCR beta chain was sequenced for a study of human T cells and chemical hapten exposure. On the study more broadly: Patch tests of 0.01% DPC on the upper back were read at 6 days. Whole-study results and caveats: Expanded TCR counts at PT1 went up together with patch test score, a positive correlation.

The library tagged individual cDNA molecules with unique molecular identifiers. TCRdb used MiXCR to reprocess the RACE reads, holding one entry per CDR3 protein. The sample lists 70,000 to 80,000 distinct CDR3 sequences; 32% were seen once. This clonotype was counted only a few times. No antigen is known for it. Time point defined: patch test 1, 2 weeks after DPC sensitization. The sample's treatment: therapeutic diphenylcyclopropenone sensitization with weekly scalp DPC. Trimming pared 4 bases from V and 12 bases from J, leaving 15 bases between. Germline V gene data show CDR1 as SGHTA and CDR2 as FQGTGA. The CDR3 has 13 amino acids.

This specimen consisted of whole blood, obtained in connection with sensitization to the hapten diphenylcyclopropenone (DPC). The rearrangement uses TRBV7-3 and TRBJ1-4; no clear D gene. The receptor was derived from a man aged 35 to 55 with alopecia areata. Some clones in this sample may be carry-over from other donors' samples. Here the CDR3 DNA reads TGTGCCAGCAGCTCCGGGCCAGGCGAGGAACTGTTTTTT. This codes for CASSSGPGEELFF. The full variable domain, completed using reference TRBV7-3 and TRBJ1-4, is GAGVSQTPSNKVTEKGKYVELRCDPISGHTALYWYRQSLGQGPEFLIYFQGTGAADDSGLPNDRFFAVRPEGSVSTLKIQRTERGDSAVYLCASSSGPGEELFFGSGTQLSVL.